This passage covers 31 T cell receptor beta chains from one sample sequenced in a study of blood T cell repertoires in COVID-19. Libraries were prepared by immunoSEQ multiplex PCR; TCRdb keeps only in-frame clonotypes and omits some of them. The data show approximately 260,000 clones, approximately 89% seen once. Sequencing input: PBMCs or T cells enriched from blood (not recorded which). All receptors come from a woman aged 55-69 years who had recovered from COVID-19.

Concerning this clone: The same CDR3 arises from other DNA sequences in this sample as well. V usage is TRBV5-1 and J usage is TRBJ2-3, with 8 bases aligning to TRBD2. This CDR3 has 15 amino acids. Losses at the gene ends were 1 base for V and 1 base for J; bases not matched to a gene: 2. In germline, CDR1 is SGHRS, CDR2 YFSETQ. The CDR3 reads CASSLSGGGTDTQYF. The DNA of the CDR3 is TGCGCCAGCAGCTTGAGCGGGGGTGGCACAGATACGCAGTATTTT.

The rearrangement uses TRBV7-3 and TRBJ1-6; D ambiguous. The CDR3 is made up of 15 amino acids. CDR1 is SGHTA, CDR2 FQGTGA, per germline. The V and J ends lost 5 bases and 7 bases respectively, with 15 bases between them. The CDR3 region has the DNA TGTGCCAGCAGCCGAGAGGGCGGAGGGAATTCACCCCTCCACTTT. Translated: CASSREGGGNSPLHF.

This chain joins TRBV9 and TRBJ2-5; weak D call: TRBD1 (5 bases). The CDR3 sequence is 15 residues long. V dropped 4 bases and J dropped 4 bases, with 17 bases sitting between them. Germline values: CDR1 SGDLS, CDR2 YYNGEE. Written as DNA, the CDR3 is TGTGCCAGCAGCCCCTCGACAGTTTTCACAGAGACCCAGTACTTC. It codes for CASSPSTVFTETQYF.

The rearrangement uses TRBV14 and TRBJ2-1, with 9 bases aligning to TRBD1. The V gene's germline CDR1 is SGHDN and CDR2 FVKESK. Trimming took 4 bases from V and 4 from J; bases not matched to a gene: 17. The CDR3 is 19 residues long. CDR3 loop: CASSPGTGKSFGQYNEQFF. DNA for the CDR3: TGTGCCAGCAGCCCCGGGACAGGGAAATCTTTTGGCCAATACAATGAGCAGTTCTTC.

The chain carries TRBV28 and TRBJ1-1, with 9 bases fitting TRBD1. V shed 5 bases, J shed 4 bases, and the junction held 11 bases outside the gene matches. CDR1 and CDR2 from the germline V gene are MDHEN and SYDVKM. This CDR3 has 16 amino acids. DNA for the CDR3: TGTGCCAGCAGTGTCCCGGGACAGGGATCGGCCACTGAAGCTTTCTTT. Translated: CASSVPGQGSATEAFF.

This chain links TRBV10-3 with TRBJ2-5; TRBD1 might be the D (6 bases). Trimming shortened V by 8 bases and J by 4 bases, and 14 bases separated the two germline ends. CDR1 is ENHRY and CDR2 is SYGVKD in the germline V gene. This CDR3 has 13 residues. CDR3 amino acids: CAIRGGGRETQYF. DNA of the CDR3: TGTGCCATCCGTGGGGGCGGACGAGAGACCCAGTACTTC.

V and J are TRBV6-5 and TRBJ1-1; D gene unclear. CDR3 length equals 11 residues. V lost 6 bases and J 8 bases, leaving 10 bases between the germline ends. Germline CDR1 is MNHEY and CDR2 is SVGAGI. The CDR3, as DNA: TGTGCCAGCAGAAACCGAGTCGAAGCTTTCTTT. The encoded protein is CASRNRVEAFF.

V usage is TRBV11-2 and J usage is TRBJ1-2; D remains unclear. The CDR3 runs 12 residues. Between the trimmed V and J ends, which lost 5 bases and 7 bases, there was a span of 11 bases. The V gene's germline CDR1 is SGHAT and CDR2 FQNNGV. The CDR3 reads CASSPLLSGYTF. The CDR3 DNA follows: TGTGCCAGCAGCCCACTCTTAAGTGGCTACACCTTC.

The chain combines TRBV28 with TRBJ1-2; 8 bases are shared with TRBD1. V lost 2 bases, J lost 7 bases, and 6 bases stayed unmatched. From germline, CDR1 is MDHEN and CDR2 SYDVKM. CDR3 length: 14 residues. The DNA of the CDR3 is TGTGCCAGCAGTTTAAGGACAGGGATGGCTGGCTACACCTTC. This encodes CASSLRTGMAGYTF.

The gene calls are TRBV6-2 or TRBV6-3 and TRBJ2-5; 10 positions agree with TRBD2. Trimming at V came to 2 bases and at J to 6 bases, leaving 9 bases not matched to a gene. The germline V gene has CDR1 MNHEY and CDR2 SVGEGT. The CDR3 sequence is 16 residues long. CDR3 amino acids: CASSYSLAGVLKTQYF. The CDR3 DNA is TGTGCCAGCAGTTACAGCCTAGCGGGAGTTCTCAAGACCCAGTACTTC.

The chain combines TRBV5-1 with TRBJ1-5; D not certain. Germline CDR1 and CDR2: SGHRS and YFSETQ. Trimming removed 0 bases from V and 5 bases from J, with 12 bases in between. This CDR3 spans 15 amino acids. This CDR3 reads CASSLGAGSDQPQHF. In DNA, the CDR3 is TGCGCCAGCAGCTTGGGGGCGGGAAGCGATCAGCCCCAGCATTTT.

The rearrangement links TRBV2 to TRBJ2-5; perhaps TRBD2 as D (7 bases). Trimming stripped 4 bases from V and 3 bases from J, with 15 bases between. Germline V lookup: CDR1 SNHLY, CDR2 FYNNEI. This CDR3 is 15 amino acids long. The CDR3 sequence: CASSVRGRGEETQYF. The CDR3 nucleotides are TGTGCCAGCAGTGTTAGGGGGAGGGGAGAAGAGACCCAGTACTTC. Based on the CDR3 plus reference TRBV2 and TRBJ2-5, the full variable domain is EPEVTQTPSHQVTQMGQEVILRCVPISNHLYFYWYRQILGQKVEFLVSFYNNEISEKSEIFDDQFSVERPDGSNFTLKIRSTKLEDSAMYFCASSVRGRGEETQYFGPGTRLLVL.

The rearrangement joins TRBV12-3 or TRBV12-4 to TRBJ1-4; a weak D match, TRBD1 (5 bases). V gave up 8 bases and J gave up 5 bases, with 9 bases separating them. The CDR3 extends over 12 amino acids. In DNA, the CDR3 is TGTGCCAGCCTTGGACAAAATGAAAAACTGTTTTTT. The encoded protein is CASLGQNEKLFF.

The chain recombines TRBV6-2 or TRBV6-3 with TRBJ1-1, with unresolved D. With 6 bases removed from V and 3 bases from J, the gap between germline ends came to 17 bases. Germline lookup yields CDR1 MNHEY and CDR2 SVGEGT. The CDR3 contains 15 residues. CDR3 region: CASRPTARKDTEAFF. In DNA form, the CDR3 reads TGTGCCAGCAGACCTACGGCCAGGAAGGACACTGAAGCTTTCTTT.

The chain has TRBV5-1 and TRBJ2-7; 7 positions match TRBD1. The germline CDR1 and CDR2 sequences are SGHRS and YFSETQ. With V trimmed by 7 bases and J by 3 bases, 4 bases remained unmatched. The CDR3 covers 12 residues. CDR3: CASRDSDYEQYF. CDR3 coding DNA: TGCGCCAGCCGGGACAGCGACTACGAGCAGTACTTC.

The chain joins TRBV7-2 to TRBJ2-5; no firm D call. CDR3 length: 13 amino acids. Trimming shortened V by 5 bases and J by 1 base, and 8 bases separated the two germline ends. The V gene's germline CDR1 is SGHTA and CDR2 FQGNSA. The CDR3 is CASSPPGQETQYF. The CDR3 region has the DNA TGTGCCAGCAGCCCCCCGGGCCAAGAGACCCAGTACTTC.

The CDR3 nucleotides read TGTGCCAGCAGTTTAACGATGGAGGGCTACACCTTC. Translating it yields CASSLTMEGYTF. The V call is TRBV12-3 or TRBV12-4, the J call TRBJ1-2; D uncertain. The CDR3 covers 12 residues. Trimming removed 2 bases from V and 8 bases from J, with 9 bases in between.

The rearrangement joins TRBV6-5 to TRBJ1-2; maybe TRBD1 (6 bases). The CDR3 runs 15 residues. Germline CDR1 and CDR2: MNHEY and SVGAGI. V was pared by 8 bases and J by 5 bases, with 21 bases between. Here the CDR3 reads CASGLESGAPYGYTF. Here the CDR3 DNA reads TGTGCCAGCGGTCTCGAGTCAGGGGCCCCTTATGGCTACACCTTC.

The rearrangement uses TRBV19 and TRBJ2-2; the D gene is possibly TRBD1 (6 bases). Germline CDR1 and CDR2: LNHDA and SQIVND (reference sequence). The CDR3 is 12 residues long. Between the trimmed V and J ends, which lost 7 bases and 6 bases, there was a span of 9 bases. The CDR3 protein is CASTRGAGELFF. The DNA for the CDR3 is TGTGCCAGTACCAGGGGAGCCGGGGAGCTGTTTTTT.

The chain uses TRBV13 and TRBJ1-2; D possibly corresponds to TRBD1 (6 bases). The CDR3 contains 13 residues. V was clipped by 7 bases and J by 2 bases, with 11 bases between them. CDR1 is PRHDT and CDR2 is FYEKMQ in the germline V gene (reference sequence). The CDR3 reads CASIIRGNYGYTF. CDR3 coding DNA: TGTGCCAGCATCATCAGGGGCAACTATGGCTACACCTTC.

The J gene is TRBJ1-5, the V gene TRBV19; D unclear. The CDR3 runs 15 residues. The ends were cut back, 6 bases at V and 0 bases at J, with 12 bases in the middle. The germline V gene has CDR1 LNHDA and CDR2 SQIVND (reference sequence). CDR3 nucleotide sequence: TGTGCCAGTAGCGCCGGAGGATTTAGCAATCAGCCCCAGCATTTT. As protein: CASSAGGFSNQPQHF.

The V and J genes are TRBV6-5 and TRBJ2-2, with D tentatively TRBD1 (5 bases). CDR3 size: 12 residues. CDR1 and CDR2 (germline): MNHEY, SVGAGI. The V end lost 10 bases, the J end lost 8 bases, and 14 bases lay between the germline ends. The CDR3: CATGWALGELFF. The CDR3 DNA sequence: TGTGCCACAGGGTGGGCTCTGGGGGAGCTGTTTTTT.

The CDR3 loop is CASSNRDNQPQHF. For the CDR3, the DNA is TGTGCCAGCTCCAACAGAGACAATCAGCCCCAGCATTTT. The chain links TRBV6-5 to TRBJ1-5; D not resolved. Germline V lookup: CDR1 MNHEY, CDR2 SVGAGI. The CDR3 is made up of 13 amino acids. V was trimmed by 8 bases and J by 3 bases, leaving 11 bases between them.

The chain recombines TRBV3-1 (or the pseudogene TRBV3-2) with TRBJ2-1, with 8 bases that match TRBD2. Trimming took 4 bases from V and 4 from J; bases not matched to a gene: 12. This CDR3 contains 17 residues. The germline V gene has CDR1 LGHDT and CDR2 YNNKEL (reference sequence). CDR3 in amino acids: CASSPVAGTSRYNEQFF. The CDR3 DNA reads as TGTGCCAGCAGCCCCGTCGCCGGGACTAGTAGGTACAATGAGCAGTTCTTC.

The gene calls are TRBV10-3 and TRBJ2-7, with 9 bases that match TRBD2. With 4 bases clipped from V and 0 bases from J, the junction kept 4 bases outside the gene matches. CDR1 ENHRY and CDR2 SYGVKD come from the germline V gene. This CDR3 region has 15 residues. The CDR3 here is CAISVAGGGSYEQYF. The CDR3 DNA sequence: TGTGCCATCAGTGTCGCGGGAGGGGGCTCCTACGAGCAGTACTTC.

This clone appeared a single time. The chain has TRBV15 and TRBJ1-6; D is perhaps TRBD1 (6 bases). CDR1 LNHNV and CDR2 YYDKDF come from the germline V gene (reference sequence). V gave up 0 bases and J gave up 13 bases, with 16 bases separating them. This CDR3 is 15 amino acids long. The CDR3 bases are TGTGCCACCAGCAGAGATCTCCGGACAGAGGAGCCCCTCCACTTT. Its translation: CATSRDLRTEEPLHF.

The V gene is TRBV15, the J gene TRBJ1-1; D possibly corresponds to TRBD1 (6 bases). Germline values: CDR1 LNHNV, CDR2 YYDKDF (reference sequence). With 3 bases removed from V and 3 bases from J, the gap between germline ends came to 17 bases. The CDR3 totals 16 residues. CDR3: CATSRNAGAGDTEAFF. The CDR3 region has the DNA TGTGCCACCAGCAGGAACGCAGGGGCGGGAGACACTGAAGCTTTCTTT. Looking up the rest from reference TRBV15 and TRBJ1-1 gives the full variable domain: DAMVIQNPRYQVTQFGKPVTLSCSQTLNHNVMYWYQQKSSQAPKLLFHYYDKDFNNEADTPDNFQSRRPNTSFCFLDIRSPGLGDTAMYLCATSRNAGAGDTEAFFGQGTRLTVV.

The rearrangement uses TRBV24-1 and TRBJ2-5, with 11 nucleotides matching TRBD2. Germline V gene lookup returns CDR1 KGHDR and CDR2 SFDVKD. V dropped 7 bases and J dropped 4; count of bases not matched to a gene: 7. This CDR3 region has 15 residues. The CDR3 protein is CATSTSGGPGETQYF. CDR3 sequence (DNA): TGTGCCACCAGCACTAGCGGGGGCCCAGGAGAGACCCAGTACTTC.

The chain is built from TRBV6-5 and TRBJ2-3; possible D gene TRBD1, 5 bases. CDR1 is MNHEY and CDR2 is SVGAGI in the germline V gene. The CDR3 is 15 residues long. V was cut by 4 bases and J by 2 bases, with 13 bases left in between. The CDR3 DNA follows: TGTGCCAGCAGTTGGGGCCTCGCGGCCACAGATACGCAGTATTTT. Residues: CASSWGLAATDTQYF.

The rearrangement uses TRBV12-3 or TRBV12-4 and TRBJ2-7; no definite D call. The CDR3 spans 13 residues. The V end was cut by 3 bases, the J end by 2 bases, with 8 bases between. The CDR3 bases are TGTGCCAGCAGTTTTCAGTTCCCCTACGAGCAGTACTTC. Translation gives CASSFQFPYEQYF.

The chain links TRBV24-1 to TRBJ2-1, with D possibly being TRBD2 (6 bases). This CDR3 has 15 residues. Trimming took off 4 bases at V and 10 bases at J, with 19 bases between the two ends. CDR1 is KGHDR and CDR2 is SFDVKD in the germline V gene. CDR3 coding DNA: TGTGCCACCAGTGACCCCGGAGGCGGGATGGGGGAGCAGTTCTTC. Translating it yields CATSDPGGGMGEQFF.